The clone carrying this TCR beta chain has just a few counts. Its antigen is undetermined. Attachment of unique molecular identifiers to individual cDNA molecules was performed. One entry per CDR3 protein results from TCRdb running MiXCR on the 5' RACE reads. The table has more than 70,000 distinct CDR3 sequences, roughly an eighth seen once. V dropped 0 bases and J dropped 6 bases, with 14 bases sitting between them. Germline V lookup: CDR1 SNHLY, CDR2 FYNNEI. There are 15 residues in the CDR3. These data belong to a study of early T cells in non-severe SARS-CoV-2 infection. Background on the study: Sequenced material consisted of bulk RNA (from unsorted whole blood), and chains were unpaired. Study conclusions and caveats: Lookups in VDJdb leaned toward anti-spike CD8 responses and missed private and CD4 specificities.

Sequencing used whole blood. The chain combines TRBV2 with TRBJ1-2; D ambiguous. The sequence was obtained from an adult who was a healthcare worker with PCR-confirmed SARS-CoV-2 infection or an uninfected control (not recorded which). The CDR3 coding sequence is TGTGCCAGCAGTGAAGCGAACGGGTTAGGCAATGGCTACACCTTC. Translated, it gives CASSEANGLGNGYTF.